A selection of T cell receptor beta chains follows, all from one sample in a study of cytomegalovirus exposure and HLA in healthy donors. Sequencing used immunoSEQ multiplex PCR; TCRdb keeps in-frame clones, though not all of them. This repertoire includes under 65,000 clones. The sequenced material came from PBMCs. These receptors were taken from a woman aged 40 to 50 in good health and CMV-seronegative. Both conserved end residues are part of each CDR3. A D gene is named only where the DNA matches it firmly.

j_call,v_call,d_call,cdr3_aa,cdr3_nt
TRBJ2-7,TRBV28,TRBD2,CASSARLGDTGGAYEQYF,TGTGCCAGCAGTGCTCGACTAGGAGACACCGGGGGGGCATACGAGCAGTACTTC
TRBJ1-1,TRBV5-4,TRBD1,CASSLGQGDAFF,TGTGCCAGCAGCTTGGGTCAGGGGGATGCTTTCTTT
TRBJ2-3,TRBV4-2,TRBD2,CASSQELAGGTDTQYF,TGTGCCAGCAGCCAAGAACTAGCGGGGGGTACAGATACGCAGTATTTT
TRBJ1-6,TRBV5-6,NA,CASGDRRNSPLHF,TGTGCCAGCGGAGACAGGAGGAACTCACCCCTCCACTTT
TRBJ2-3,TRBV5-4,TRBD2,CASSQWGLPGADTQYF,TGTGCCAGCAGCCAGTGGGGACTACCTGGGGCAGATACGCAGTATTTT
TRBJ1-2,TRBV9,NA,CASRSRGGYTF,TGTGCCAGCCGATCGCGCGGTGGCTACACCTTC
TRBJ2-1,TRBV2,TRBD2,CASSEDAGGYNEQFF,TGTGCCAGCAGTGAAGATGCGGGGGGCTACAATGAGCAGTTCTTC
TRBJ2-4,TRBV7-3,TRBD2,CASSSGLAGATDIQYF,TGTGCCAGCAGCTCGGGACTAGCGGGAGCCACCGACATTCAGTACTTC
TRBJ2-1,TRBV5-5,NA,CASSLGPEDEQFF,TGTGCCAGCAGCTTGGGCCCGGAGGATGAGCAGTTCTTC
TRBJ1-6,TRBV7-2,NA,CASSLVAGNNSPLHF,TGTGCCAGCAGCTTAGTGGCGGGTAATAATTCACCCCTCCACTTT
TRBJ2-3,TRBV29-1,TRBD1,CSVATGGTDTQYF,TGCAGCGTTGCGACAGGGGGCACAGATACGCAGTATTTT
TRBJ1-5,TRBV6-5,NA,CASSYDSQSNQPQHF,TGTGCCAGCAGTTACGACAGCCAAAGCAATCAGCCCCAGCATTTT
TRBJ1-2,TRBV6-5,NA,CASSSLEAQSGGYTF,TGTGCCAGCAGCTCGCTTGAGGCTCAAAGCGGTGGCTACACCTTC
TRBJ1-1,TRBV2,NA,CASNRDGTEAFF,TGTGCCAGCAACCGGGATGGCACTGAAGCTTTCTTT
TRBJ2-7,TRBV6-1,NA,CASSEFVVTYEQYF,TGTGCCAGCAGTGAATTTGTAGTTACCTACGAGCAGTACTTC
TRBJ2-3,TRBV29-1,TRBD2,CSVSGRAGADTQYF,TGCAGCGTTAGCGGGAGGGCAGGTGCAGATACGCAGTATTTT
TRBJ2-2,TRBV6-5,TRBD2,CASSPRLANGELLF,TGTGCCAGCAGTCCTCGACTAGCAAACGGGGAGCTGCTTTTT
TRBJ1-1,TRBV10-3,NA,CAISGGDTEAFF,TGTGCCATCAGTGGGGGGGACACTGAAGCTTTCTTT
TRBJ2-7,TRBV18,TRBD2,CASSSGLAGSYEQYF,TGTGCCAGCTCATCCGGACTAGCGGGGTCCTACGAGCAGTACTTC
TRBJ1-3,TRBV6-5,TRBD1,CASRQGANSGNTIYF,TGTGCCAGCAGGCAGGGGGCCAACTCTGGAAACACCATATATTTT
TRBJ2-1,TRBV5-6,NA,CASSLGEEQFF,TGTGCCAGCAGCTTGGGGGAGGAGCAGTTCTTC
TRBJ1-2,TRBV5-1,NA,CASSSDGAVYGYTF,TGCGCCAGCAGCTCGGATGGGGCGGTCTATGGCTACACCTTC
TRBJ1-1,TRBV6-1,TRBD1,CASSEPGQGSPEAFF,TGTGCCAGCAGTGAGCCGGGACAGGGGTCCCCTGAAGCTTTCTTT
TRBJ1-1,TRBV2,TRBD1,CASSGAGGSPEAFF,TGTGCCAGCAGTGGGGCAGGGGGGAGTCCTGAAGCTTTCTTT
TRBJ2-5,TRBV27,NA,CASSFDGPQETQYF,TGTGCCAGCAGTTTTGATGGCCCCCAAGAGACCCAGTACTTC
TRBJ1-5,TRBV5-4,TRBD1,CASSVDRVGGQPQHF,TGTGCCAGCAGCGTCGACAGGGTGGGAGGTCAGCCCCAGCATTTT
TRBJ1-6,TRBV7-2,NA,CASSEMGRGNNSPLHF,TGTGCCAGCAGCGAGATGGGGCGGGGAAATAATTCACCCCTCCACTTT
TRBJ1-6,TRBV30,NA,CAWTAGSHSPLHF,TGTGCCTGGACTGCCGGGAGTCATTCACCCCTCCACTTT
TRBJ1-2,TRBV6-5,NA,CASSTRTGSYGYTF,TGTGCCAGCAGTACAAGAACAGGAAGCTATGGCTACACCTTC
TRBJ2-1,TRBV10-3,TRBD2,CAISSGVNEQFF,TGTGCCATATCTAGCGGCGTCAATGAGCAGTTCTTC
TRBJ2-1,TRBV5-1,TRBD2,CASSRGLAGPYSDNEQFF,TGCGCCAGCAGCAGGGGACTAGCGGGACCTTACTCCGACAATGAGCAGTTCTTC
TRBJ1-2,TRBV5-1,TRBD1,CASSLGTGGHYGYTF,TGCGCCAGCAGCTTGGGGACAGGGGGCCACTATGGCTACACCTTC
TRBJ1-5,TRBV2,NA,CASSSDLEPQHF,TGTGCCAGCAGTTCGGACTTGGAACCCCAGCATTTT
TRBJ2-1,TRBV19,NA,CASSIGGFNEQFF,TGTGCCAGTAGTATAGGGGGCTTCAATGAGCAGTTCTTC
TRBJ2-5,TRBV28,NA,CASSFSGEVSQETQYF,TGTGCCAGCAGTTTTTCGGGGGAGGTCTCCCAAGAGACCCAGTACTTC
TRBJ2-7,TRBV18,NA,CASSPTSSDYEQYF,TGTGCCAGCTCCCCAACTAGCAGCGACTACGAGCAGTACTTC
TRBJ1-1,TRBV29-1,NA,CSVRGFNTEAFF,TGCAGCGTTAGAGGGTTCAACACTGAAGCTTTCTTT
TRBJ2-7,TRBV18,TRBD2,CASSPTSGASYEQYF,TGTGCCAGCTCACCAACTAGCGGGGCTTCCTACGAGCAGTACTTC
TRBJ2-1,TRBV27,NA,CASSIREGGEQFF,TGTGCCAGCAGCATTCGAGAGGGCGGTGAGCAGTTCTTC